This T cell receptor (beta chain) was sequenced during a study of blood T cell repertoires in COVID-19. In Cohort 3, a recovered donor had either two negative PCRs, clearance, or symptom resolution. Sequenced by immunoSEQ multiplex PCR; TCRdb stores in-frame clones only, minus some. This table has 150,000 or so clones, 86% appearing once. The CDR3 runs 14 residues. Trimming left V 2 bases short and J 4 bases short, with 11 bases between. The V gene's germline CDR1 is SGHTA and CDR2 FQGTGA. Input material: PBMCs or T cells enriched from blood (not recorded which). The genes are TRBV7-3 and TRBJ1-2; D not certain. The receptor's source is a middle-aged man who had recovered from COVID-19. CDR3 region: CASSLGPGSYGYTF. The CDR3 bases are TGTGCCAGCAGCTTAGGGCCGGGGTCCTATGGCTACACCTTC.